A selection of T cell receptor beta chains follows, all from one sample in a study of early T cells in non-severe SARS-CoV-2 infection. TCRdb re-called the 5' RACE reads through MiXCR, storing one row per CDR3 protein. The repertoire holds about 50,000 distinct CDR3 sequences, with more than 9.5% as singletons. The sequenced material came from whole blood. Receptors originate from an adult who was a healthcare worker with PCR-confirmed SARS-CoV-2 infection or an uninfected control (not recorded which). Each CDR3 is given with its conserved first and last residue. A D gene is named only where the DNA matches it firmly. Part of the rows lack a size; the others show once, few, many or a class for expanded clones.

cdr3_nt cdr3_aa j_call clone_size d_call v_call
TGTGCCAGCAGCTCGCCGGGACAGGGAGATGGCTACACCTTC CASSSPGQGDGYTF TRBJ1-2 many TRBD1 TRBV5-6
TGCAGTGCTAGGTTTGGGGTCCAAGAGACCCAGTACTTC CSARFGVQETQYF TRBJ2-5 many - TRBV20-1
TGTGCAACTACTGTAAGAAGCTCCTACGAGCAGTACTTC CATTVRSSYEQYF TRBJ2-7 many - TRBV12-5
TGTGCCAGCAGCCCGGGACTGTCACAAGAGGGAGGTGAAGCTTTCTTT CASSPGLSQEGGEAFF TRBJ1-1 few - TRBV5-4
TGTGCCAGCAGTTACTCGGCGGGGGCCGGGGAGCTGTTTTTT CASSYSAGAGELFF TRBJ2-2 many TRBD2 TRBV6-2/TRBV6-3
TGCAGTGCTCTGGTTACGGGACAACCCTACAATGAGCAGTTCTTC CSALVTGQPYNEQFF TRBJ2-1 many - TRBV20-1
TGTGCCATCAGTGCCCGCGAGACCCAGTACTTC CAISARETQYF TRBJ2-5 - - TRBV10-3
TGCGCCAGCAGCCTTAAGGTGAACACTGAAGCTTTCTTT CASSLKVNTEAFF TRBJ1-1 many - TRBV4-1
TGTGCCAGCAGTGAGGGACGGCGAACCCTTAGCACAGATACGCAGTATTTT CASSEGRRTLSTDTQYF TRBJ2-3 few - TRBV2
TGTGCCAGCAGTTTCACTTCACTGAGACTAGCGGCCACAGATACGCAGTATTTT CASSFTSLRLAATDTQYF TRBJ2-3 many TRBD2 TRBV12-3/TRBV12-4
TGTGCCATCAGTGACCTTAGCGGGAGGGAGGACACCGGGGAGCTGTTTTTT CAISDLSGREDTGELFF TRBJ2-2 many TRBD2 TRBV10-3
TGTGCCAGCAGTGAAGAGAAGTACAGCTCCTACGAGCAGTACTTC CASSEEKYSSYEQYF TRBJ2-7 few - TRBV6-1
TGTGCCAGCAGCGGGCAGGGACAGAAAAATTCACCCCTCCACTTT CASSGQGQKNSPLHF TRBJ1-6 many - TRBV21-1
TGCAGTGCTTCCTCTAGCGTCGAGCAGTTCTTC CSASSSVEQFF TRBJ2-1 - - TRBV20-1
TGTGCCAGCAGTTGGGGGATGAGCTCCTACAATGAGCAGTTCTTC CASSWGMSSYNEQFF TRBJ2-1 few - TRBV7-8
TGTGCCAGCCGAGGGGGCAGCTACTCCTACAATGAGCAGTTCTTC CASRGGSYSYNEQFF TRBJ2-1 many TRBD1 TRBV11-2
TGTGCCAGCAGCTTCCGCGACCAGCGGTCCCCTTTTTTC CASSFRDQRSPFF TRBJ2-7 few - TRBV7-2
TGTGCCAGCAGCTTAGACGGGGGACAGGGATTTCGCGAGCAGTACTTC CASSLDGGQGFREQYF TRBJ2-7 - TRBD1 TRBV11-2
TGTGCCAGCTCCCCGGGACAGGGGGCGTACGAGCAGTACTTC CASSPGQGAYEQYF TRBJ2-7 many TRBD1 TRBV18
TGTGCCAGCAGCTCCGAGGGGACCCAGTACTTC CASSSEGTQYF TRBJ2-5 many - TRBV7-8
TGTGCCAGCAGCCGAGCCGGGACGGCAGATACGCAGTATTTT CASSRAGTADTQYF TRBJ2-3 many - TRBV11-3
TGCGCCAGCAGCCAACGCGGCTCTGGACAGGGGGCAAGCTCACCCCTCCACTTT CASSQRGSGQGASSPLHF TRBJ1-6 many TRBD1 TRBV4-1
TGTGCCATCAGGACCACAGGGGAGAAGGACGAGCAGTACTTC CAIRTTGEKDEQYF TRBJ2-7 - TRBD1 TRBV10-3
TGTGCCAGCACTCGGATAGCGGGAGGTGAGCAGTACTTC CASTRIAGGEQYF TRBJ2-7 - TRBD2 TRBV6-6
TGTGCCACCAGCAGGGATATCACTGAAGCTTTCTTT CATSRDITEAFF TRBJ1-1 few - TRBV15
TGTGCCAGTAGTAGTTCGGGGGGAGTAGAAGAGACCCAGTACTTC CASSSSGGVEETQYF TRBJ2-5 many TRBD2 TRBV19
TGTGCCAGCCTGACCTCTGGGGGCACTGAAGCTTTCTTT CASLTSGGTEAFF TRBJ1-1 many - TRBV12-3/TRBV12-4
TGTGCCAGCAGCTTTTTGGGACAAGGGTACGAGCAGTACTTC CASSFLGQGYEQYF TRBJ2-7 - - TRBV7-2
TGTGCCAGCAGTCCTGACATGACCTATGGCTACACCTTC CASSPDMTYGYTF TRBJ1-2 - - TRBV6-5